This T cell receptor (beta chain) derives from a study of shared clonotypes between healthy human individuals. CDR1 and CDR2 from the germline V gene are LNHNV and YYDKDF (reference sequence). The CDR3 is 14 amino acids. The ends lost 5 bases at V and 6 bases at J; junction bases unmatched: 7. Several immunoSEQ 96-well plates shared each subset's DNA, each plate a replicate. Template for every sorted-subset replicate PCR totaled roughly 210 ng DNA, some 30,000 T cell genomes. Repertoires were generated with immunoSEQ multiplex PCR, while TCRdb's copy carries only in-frame clones and drops some. Of 2 million to 2.5 million clones in the sample, 85% to 95% were seen once. About this clone itself: The target antigen is unknown.

Study-wide results and caveats: Lower generation probabilities were found for non-shared clonotypes than for those shared by all four donors.

J is TRBJ2-7 and V is TRBV15; 10 bases align to TRBD1. The sequencing input was naive CD4+ T cells from PBMCs. The subset: CD45RA+ positively selected. This receptor was taken from a man in his late teens or twenties in good health. Some clones in this sample may be carry-over from other donors' samples. As DNA, the CDR3 is TGTGCCACCAGCCTACGGACAGGGGGAGGCGAGCAGTACTTC. It translates to CATSLRTGGGEQYF.